The 28 T cell receptor beta chains below come from one sample, sequenced in a study of shared clonotypes between healthy human individuals. Method: immunoSEQ multiplex PCR; TCRdb's copy keeps in-frame clones and lacks some. The sample comprises about 1.1 million clones, roughly 80% of which are singletons, and roughly 0.83% rests with the top ten. Sequencing was done on a sample of memory CD4+ T cells from PBMCs. The subset denotes: CD45RA-negative fraction. These receptors were obtained from a man aged 18-30 years in good health. Some clones in this sample may be carry-over from other donors' samples.

The CDR3 DNA follows: TGCAGCGTTTTTGCCCCGGGGGGCTATGGCTACACCTTC. Translated: CSVFAPGGYGYTF. The V call is TRBV29-1, the J call TRBJ1-2, with TRBD1 as a possible D gene (5 bases). This CDR3 is 13 amino acids long. Looked up from germline, CDR1 is SQVTM and CDR2 is ANQGSEA. Trimming took off 5 bases at V and 4 bases at J, with 14 bases between the two ends.

This chain connects TRBV18 to TRBJ2-3; the D is unclear. V lost 2 bases, J lost 0 bases, and 15 bases lay in between. The CDR3 covers 17 residues. From germline, CDR1 is KGHSH and CDR2 LQKENI. The CDR3 nucleotides read TGTGCCAGCTCACCATATAGGTCTCATGATAGCACAGATACGCAGTATTTT. Translation gives CASSPYRSHDSTDTQYF.

This clone has just a few counts. The chain couples TRBV27 to TRBJ2-3; a possible D gene is TRBD2 (5 bases). The CDR3 consists of 14 residues. The ends were cut back, 3 bases at V and 1 base at J, with 8 bases in the middle. Germline V lookup: CDR1 MNHEY, CDR2 SMNVEV (reference sequence). CDR3 nucleotides: TGTGCCAGCAGTTTTCTAGCCCGCACAGATACGCAGTATTTT. Amino acid sequence: CASSFLARTDTQYF.

The gene calls are TRBV21-1 and TRBJ1-3. TRBV21-1 constitutes a pseudogene. This CDR3 has 16 residues. The CDR3 here is CASSKRGIDSGNTIYF. DNA for the CDR3: TGTGCCAGCAGCAAGCGTGGGATCGACTCTGGAAACACCATATATTTT.

The chain recombines TRBV7-8 with TRBJ2-3; D remains ambiguous. The CDR3 is 16 residues long. The V gene's germline CDR1 is SGHVS and CDR2 FQNEAQ. The ends were cut back, 5 bases at V and 0 bases at J, with 15 bases in the middle. Here the CDR3 DNA reads TGTGCCAGCAGCCCCTGGGGATTCACTAGCACAGATACGCAGTATTTT. Its translation is CASSPWGFTSTDTQYF. Full variable domain (rest looked up from reference TRBV7-8 and TRBJ2-3): GAGVSQSPRYKVAKRGQDVALRCDPISGHVSLFWYQQALGQGPEFLTYFQNEAQLDKSGLPSDRFFAERPEGSVSTLKIQRTQQEDSAVYLCASSPWGFTSTDTQYFGPGTRLTVL.

This clone was detected once. The J gene is TRBJ2-5, the V gene TRBV9; 10 nucleotides align to TRBD2. The CDR3 sequence is 14 residues long. Germline V lookup: CDR1 SGDLS, CDR2 YYNGEE. Trimming at V came to 2 bases and at J to 4 bases, leaving 2 bases not matched to a gene. The CDR3 sequence: CASSVGLARETQYF. For the CDR3, the DNA is TGTGCCAGCAGCGTGGGACTAGCGAGAGAGACCCAGTACTTC.

The chain joins TRBV2 to TRBJ2-1; D unresolved. In germline, CDR1 is SNHLY, CDR2 FYNNEI. The CDR3 contains 14 residues. V shed 1 base and J shed 7 bases, with 11 bases lying between them. The CDR3 DNA is TGTGCCAGCAGTGAAGTGGGGTTGCCAAATGAGCAGTTCTTC. Its translation is CASSEVGLPNEQFF.

The gene calls are TRBV5-4 and TRBJ1-1; 9 positions match TRBD1. The V and J ends lost 4 bases and 0 bases, in that order; junction bases with no gene match: 10. This CDR3 has 17 residues. Germline CDR1 SGHNT, CDR2 YYREEE (reference sequence). As DNA, the CDR3 is TGTGCCAGCAGCCACAACCTCGGGACAGGGATGAACACTGAAGCTTTCTTT. As protein: CASSHNLGTGMNTEAFF.

This sequence joins TRBV4-1 and TRBJ2-5; the D is unclear. This CDR3 has 15 amino acids. V shed 1 base and J shed 5 bases, with 14 bases lying between them. Per the germline V gene, CDR1 is MGHRA and CDR2 is YSYEKL. The CDR3 reads CASSQVSSFGETQYF. The CDR3 DNA is TGCGCCAGCAGCCAAGTATCCAGCTTCGGGGAGACCCAGTACTTC.

This sequence joins TRBV30 and TRBJ1-1, with D tentatively TRBD1 (6 bases). Trimming took 0 bases from V and 6 from J, leaving 17 bases between them. Per germline, CDR1 GTSNPN and CDR2 SVGIG (reference sequence). The CDR3 contains 15 residues. CDR3 nucleotides: TGTGCCTGGAGTGTTCGGGGGGGGGCGACCCCTGAAGCTTTCTTT. Amino acid sequence: CAWSVRGGATPEAFF.

CDR3 in DNA: TGTGCCAGCAGTTTACCGGGACTAGTGGATACGCAGTATTTT. It codes for CASSLPGLVDTQYF. V and J are TRBV28 and TRBJ2-3; 8 nucleotides line up with TRBD2. Germline V gene lookup returns CDR1 MDHEN and CDR2 SYDVKM. CDR3 length: 14 residues. V dropped 2 bases and J dropped 6; count of bases not matched to a gene: 4.

The CDR3 coding sequence is TGTGCCACCAGCAGAGATCTGCTAGCGGGACGGACAGATACGCAGTATTTT. Encoded protein: CATSRDLLAGRTDTQYF. The rearrangement joins TRBV15 to TRBJ2-3; 9 bases are shared with TRBD2. V trimming: 0 bases; J trimming: 3 bases; junction bases outside the gene matches: 7. The length of the CDR3 is 17 residues. Germline CDR1 is LNHNV and CDR2 is YYDKDF (reference sequence).

Comments on this clone: Its ends do not fully match the called genes, so a read error is possible. The chain links TRBV30 to TRBJ1-4; no clear D. The germline gives CDR1 GTSNPN, CDR2 SVGIG (reference sequence). The CDR3 is 13 residues long. CDR3 nucleotides: TGTGCCTGGAGTAGCGGAGAGGACCAAGGCGAGGTTTTT. Protein product: CAWSSGEDQGEVF.

The CDR3 DNA sequence: TGTGCCAGCAGAAAGGCTAGCGGGAGTGGTGAGCAGTTCTTC. Translated, it gives CASRKASGSGEQFF. This chain joins TRBV28 and TRBJ2-1; TRBD2 agrees at 10 bases. Germline assignment: CDR1 MDHEN and CDR2 SYDVKM. J gave up 9 bases and V 6 bases, and 8 bases lay outside the gene matches. The CDR3 sequence is 14 residues long.

CDR3 bases: TGTGCCAGCAGCCAAGGGGGCGCGTACTCTGGAAACACCATATATTTT. As protein: CASSQGGAYSGNTIYF. The chain couples TRBV14 to TRBJ1-3; maybe TRBD1 (5 bases). From germline, CDR1 is SGHDN and CDR2 FVKESK. Trimming left V 1 base short and J 0 bases short, with 10 bases between. The CDR3 has 16 residues.

This clone was picked up many times. The V and J genes are TRBV25-1 and TRBJ1-4; tentatively, D is TRBD1 (6 bases). The CDR3 is 15 residues long. Per the germline V gene, CDR1 is MGHDK and CDR2 is SYGVNS. V was pared by 3 bases and J by 2 bases, with 10 bases between. The CDR3 reads CASSDAGGTNEKLFF. CDR3 DNA sequence: TGTGCCAGCAGTGATGCCGGGGGCACTAATGAAAAACTGTTTTTT. Full variable domain (remainder filled in from reference TRBV25-1 and TRBJ1-4): EADIYQTPRYLVIGTGKKITLECSQTMGHDKMYWYQQDPGMELHLIHYSYGVNSTEKGDLSSESTVSRIRTEHFPLTLESARPSHTSQYLCASSDAGGTNEKLFFGSGTQLSVL.

The chain combines TRBV9 with TRBJ1-2, with 9 bases lining up with TRBD1. The CDR3 runs 13 residues. The germline V gene has CDR1 SGDLS and CDR2 YYNGEE. Trimming removed 6 bases from V and 4 bases from J; junction bases left unmatched: 4. In DNA, the CDR3 is TGTGCCAGCACCCCGACAGGGGGCTATGGCTACACCTTC. It specifies CASTPTGGYGYTF.

This clone came up a few times. This rearrangement joins TRBV27 to TRBJ2-4, with 7 bases lining up with TRBD1. Unmatched junction bases numbered 11, after V lost 0 bases and J lost 6 bases. Germline loops: CDR1 MNHEY, CDR2 SMNVEV (reference sequence). This CDR3 spans 17 amino acids. The DNA for the CDR3 is TGTGCCAGCAGTTTATCTTTGGGGACAGTTGTTAGAAACATTCAGTACTTC. As protein: CASSLSLGTVVRNIQYF.

This clone came up once. The chain recombines TRBV19 with TRBJ2-7, with 7 nucleotides matching TRBD1. From germline, CDR1 is LNHDA and CDR2 SQIVND (reference sequence). The CDR3 extends over 16 amino acids. With V trimmed by 0 bases and J by 9 bases, 14 bases remained unmatched. The CDR3 coding sequence is TGTGCCAGTAGTATAGAGGGGACACAGGGGAGAGGGGGGCAGTACTTC. It is translated as CASSIEGTQGRGGQYF.

V and J are TRBV9 and TRBJ1-1; D is undetermined. With 4 bases removed from V and 2 bases from J, the gap between germline ends came to 9 bases. This CDR3 is 13 amino acids long. The V gene's germline CDR1 is SGDLS and CDR2 YYNGEE. Here the CDR3 reads CASSPQDNTEAFF. In nucleotides, the CDR3 is TGTGCCAGCAGCCCACAAGACAACACTGAAGCTTTCTTT.

In its sample, this clone was seen once. The genes are TRBV2 and TRBJ1-4; D is perhaps TRBD1 (5 bases). V lost 8 bases to trimming and J lost 8 bases, with 18 bases between them. Germline CDR1 is SNHLY and CDR2 is FYNNEI. This CDR3 comprises 14 residues. CDR3 in amino acids: CASSIESGGEKLFF. The DNA of the CDR3 is TGTGCCAGCTCCATTGAAAGTGGGGGGGAAAAACTGTTTTTT.

The chain recombines TRBV11-1 with TRBJ1-1; D is perhaps TRBD1 (6 bases). The CDR3 contains 16 residues. V was trimmed by 1 base and J by 0 bases, leaving 12 bases between them. Germline V gene lookup returns CDR1 SGHAT and CDR2 FQDESV (reference sequence). The CDR3, as DNA: TGTGCCAGCAGCTTAGGTAAAACAGGGATGAACACTGAAGCTTTCTTT. Translating it yields CASSLGKTGMNTEAFF.

The chain links TRBV28 to TRBJ2-7, with 10 positions matching TRBD1. Germline V CDR1 and CDR2: MDHEN, SYDVKM. V was pared by 6 bases and J by 3 bases, with 5 bases of the junction left unmatched. This CDR3 has 14 residues. This CDR3 reads CASRTGTGVYEQYF. The CDR3 DNA reads as TGTGCCAGCAGAACCGGGACAGGGGTCTACGAGCAGTACTTC. The entire variable domain, with the rest obtained from reference TRBV28 and TRBJ2-7, is as follows: DVKVTQSSRYLVKRTGEKVFLECVQDMDHENMFWYRQDPGLGLRLIYFSYDVKMKEKGDIPEGYSVSREKKERFSLILESASTNQTSMYLCASRTGTGVYEQYFGPGTRLTVT.

This rearrangement joins TRBV29-1 to TRBJ1-1; 8 bases are a match to TRBD1. The V gene's germline CDR1 is SQVTM and CDR2 ANQGSEA. The V gene end was trimmed by 6 bases and the J gene end by 0 bases; junction bases not matched to a gene: 6. The CDR3 loop spans 14 amino acids. The CDR3 DNA reads TGCAGCGTGACCCTACAGGGGGTGAACACTGAAGCTTTCTTT. Its protein is CSVTLQGVNTEAFF.

The chain carries TRBV18 and TRBJ2-7, with 11 nucleotides matching TRBD1. Germline CDR1 is KGHSH and CDR2 is LQKENI. The CDR3 is 15 residues long. V lost 2 bases to trimming and J lost 3 bases; unmatched junction nucleotides: 3. CDR3 in amino acids: CASSPAGTGGYEQYF. The CDR3 region has the DNA TGTGCCAGCTCACCAGCCGGGACAGGGGGCTACGAGCAGTACTTC.

This chain links TRBV29-1 with TRBJ2-1; TRBD1 matches 8 bases. V lost 7 bases to trimming and J lost 6 bases; unmatched junction nucleotides: 8. Germline V lookup: CDR1 SQVTM, CDR2 ANQGSEA. The CDR3 loop spans 13 amino acids. CDR3 region: CSGDRGSGNEQFF. DNA for the CDR3: TGCAGCGGCGACAGGGGCTCCGGCAATGAGCAGTTCTTC.

Concerning this clone: This sample includes further DNA sequences coding for the same CDR3. This sequence joins TRBV5-1 and TRBJ2-7, with 8 bases matching TRBD1. This CDR3 spans 14 amino acids. The V and J ends lost 0 bases and 2 bases, in that order; junction bases with no gene match: 1. CDR1 is SGHRS, CDR2 YFSETQ, per germline. The CDR3 loop is CASSLAGGAYEQYF. CDR3 DNA: TGCGCCAGCAGCTTGGCAGGGGGCGCCTACGAGCAGTACTTC.

J is TRBJ1-1 and V is TRBV7-2, with 7 bases that match TRBD1. Losses at the gene ends were 2 bases for V and 5 bases for J; bases not matched to a gene: 5. The germline V gene has CDR1 SGHTA and CDR2 FQGNSA. This CDR3 comprises 14 residues. CDR3 nucleotide sequence: TGTGCCAGCAGCTTAAATGCAGGGGGGACTGAAGCTTTCTTT. This codes for CASSLNAGGTEAFF.